This record concerns one T cell receptor (beta chain) sequence. Its binding antigen is unknown. Base qualities are not at hand, and no much larger clone is one base apart. The library was generated by the immunoSEQ multiplex PCR assay. A mixture of 60 forward primers for TCR Vbeta segments and 13 reverse primers for TCR Jbeta segments was used in the multiplex PCR. Amplification of the CDR3 region of rearranged TCR beta genes was performed with a multiplex PCR assay on genomic DNA. The amplified TCR beta libraries were sequenced on the Illumina HiSeq System as 87-base-pair reads. The paper's data handling went like this. In a later analysis, tens of millions of unique TCR beta chains were counted across the approximately 640 repertoires, and roughly 10 million of these chains were shared by at least two donors. Raw reads were error-corrected and collapsed into unique sequences with a nearest-neighbor algorithm that merged closely related sequences to remove PCR and sequencing errors. CDR3 sequences were aligned to IMGT reference sequences to assign V, D and J gene segments. Each retained sequence needed at least a six-nucleotide match to both a V gene segment and a J gene segment. A rearrangement counted as productive if the CDR3 had no stop codons and remained in frame with V and J, and every other rearrangement counted as non-productive. CDR3 was defined by IMGT convention, running from the second conserved V-encoded cysteine to the conserved J-encoded phenylalanine. In an earlier analysis of some 550 of the donors, sequences lacking an unambiguous match to a single V gene segment were excluded. In an earlier analysis of almost 600 of the donors, a V segment was called functional when productive rearrangements were above 56.7%, and segregating when the standard deviation between donors exceeded 5%. To diagnose cytomegalovirus status from the catalog of TCR beta chain sequences, a statistical classification framework was built. V and J gene assignment, in a later analysis, came from comparing TCR nucleotide sequences with IMGT/GENE-DB human TR gene sequences. The TCRdist pipeline was used in a later analysis to assign CDR3 sequences and most-parsimonious VDJ recombination scenarios. A later analysis defined each TCR beta chain by its CDR3 amino acid sequence plus V-gene family, and excluded reads lacking a unique V-gene family. In a later analysis, 500 to 700 highly shared, low-generation-probability nucleotide sequences were removed to address suspected cross-contamination and a sequencing artifact. For each public chain, a later analysis derived a clonal expansion index from normalized ranks of inferred template counts within each repertoire. A later analysis computed generation probabilities with a VDJ recombination model fitted to out-of-frame rearrangements, and checked the results against IGoR. In a later analysis, TCR-TCR, TCR-HLA and TCR-CMV co-occurrence was scored with hypergeometric tests, and a repertoire-size bias correction was applied to TCR pairs. In a later analysis, false discovery rates were estimated by permuting HLA or CMV assignments 20 times. A later analysis grouped co-occurring TCRs with DBSCAN, adding TCRdist sequence similarity when clustering within HLA-allele-positive subsets. Repertoires with fewer than 30,000 or more than 120,000 public chains, plus five repertoires with anomalous nucleotide sharing, were excluded from co-occurrence clustering. TCRdb's version of the immuneACCESS table is confined to in-frame rearrangements and falls short of the full clone set. An unresolved V gene accounts for under half of the shortfall where checked; the remainder is of unknown origin. The V and J calls and clone size were taken over from that table, and D and trimming were inferred from the DNA. In this sample the table shows over 100,000 clones, under 70% of which occur a single time. Clones ranked in the top ten supply 8.7% of the sample.

The CDR3 contains 18 residues, cysteine and phenylalanine counted. Only the CDR3 DNA stays, 54 bases, in frame from base 1. The V end gives up 0 bases and the J end 6 bases, leaving 17 bases in the junction not matched to a gene. According to the germline V gene, CDR1 reads SGDLS and CDR2 reads YYNGEE. The cohort consisted of 670 or so healthy bone marrow donors. At the time of sampling, all cohort members were nominally healthy, though unrecorded immune exposures were likely present. The donor was CMV seropositive and was included in the group of 250 to 350 seropositive cohort members. Every donor gave a peripheral blood sample, and the peripheral blood mononuclear cells from that sample were used for TCR beta sequencing. The Qiagen DNeasy Blood Extraction Kit was used to extract genomic DNA from the blood cell samples. This sample was taken from a study of cytomegalovirus exposure and HLA in healthy donors (dated by TCRdb to between 2016 and 2019). Broadly, across the study: In an earlier analysis of 587 of the donors, 276 Gb of sequence data and 120 million or so unique TCR beta sequences from 150 million to 200 million T cells were reported. Roughly 300 gigabases of sequencing data and some 85 million unique TCR sequences were included in an early release covering roughly 700 HLA-typed donors. Of the approximately 400 genotyped donors, around 81% fell in the genetic ancestry cluster associated with self-reported Caucasian donors. The study aimed to test whether signatures of past pathogen exposure could be identified by cataloging public T cell receptors. The T cell repertoires of 666 subjects were profiled by immunosequencing and related to cytomegalovirus serostatus. Besides the first cohort of 500 to 700 subjects, a separate validation cohort made up of 120 different subjects was used. High-throughput TCR immunosequencing, statistical association of individual TCRs with disease status, and machine learning were combined to predict cytomegalovirus infection status. A later analysis re-analyzed previously published TCR beta repertoires from about 730 donors and added high-resolution HLA genotyping to study TCR occurrence patterns. Rather than drawing on any new phenotypic data, the later analysis identified candidate immune exposures from TCR beta sequences and the way those sequences occurred across donors. An earlier analysis of approximately 580 of the donors used high-throughput TCR beta sequencing to judge whether each TCR beta V gene segment behaved as functional or pseudogenic. Donor age, sex, ethnicity and CMV serostatus were compiled alongside the repertoire data. Genome-wide SNP genotypes for about three fifths of the roughly 670 donors were used in a later genetic analysis, which treated that subset as a discovery cohort. All discovery cohort repertoires had been generated using a single sequencing platform. Both class I and class II loci were covered by HLA typing, at four-digit resolution. The number of typed donors differed by locus: roughly 620-630 for A, B, C, DRB1 and DQB1; 500 to 550 for DQA1; 606 for DPA1; and about 470 for DPB1. Roughly five DR-DQ haplotypes were handled as single units for association and clustering because linkage in the cohort was strong. On average, roughly 250,000 unique TCR beta nucleotide sequences were sequenced per donor among 350 to 400 genotyped donors of the cohort, with roughly 18% of those sequences being non-productive.

Summary of the overall study and its limitations: Correlated functional status among segregating V segments might reflect linkage disequilibrium, but an unknown experimental factor could not be ruled out. Roughly 15 rarely observed V segments, including chromosome 9 orphons, were excluded from the earlier analysis of several hundred of the donors because counts were too low. In a later genetic analysis, a missense DCLRE1C variant was associated with V-gene and J-gene trimming of TCR beta chains, and the association was replicated in an independent cohort. Compared with equally common non-associated chains, HLA-associated TCR beta chains in a later analysis were more clonally expanded and had lower generation probabilities. According to a later analysis, most CMV-associated TCR beta chains appeared to be HLA-restricted, and the HLA associations seemed to be driven largely by CMV exposure. Only TCR beta chains were sequenced in this cohort, and the absence of alpha or paired-chain data limited detectable features. A cluster of highly shared sequence variants was judged likely to be a technical artifact of the sequencing pipeline. A later analysis associated about 17,000 TCR beta sequences with specific HLA alleles at a false discovery rate of 0.05. Because some donors lacked HLA typing at each locus, the association tests relied only on the typed subset. When HLA alleles, especially DR and DQ, strongly co-occurred, attributing TCR associations to individual alleles was difficult. In a later analysis, TCR association rates were found to vary across HLA loci, with the most associated TCRs seen for DRB1 alleles and the fewest for HLA-C alleles. Sequencing depth was assumed to be roughly uniform across donors in the presence/absence analyses, though that assumption may not hold. Several of the top co-occurrence clusters appeared to be linked to parvovirus B19, influenza, CMV and Epstein-Barr virus, according to a later analysis. A total of about 150 TCR beta chains were listed by the study as associated with cytomegalovirus. The authors suggested that the approach could potentially be generalized to other disease states and immunological phenotypes. The only immune exposure information available for the cohort was CMV serostatus. An earlier analysis of several hundred of the donors showed that most TCR beta V segments appeared in productive rearrangements either about 87% or about 30% of the time, which broadly matched IMGT annotations. A few of the identified cytomegalovirus-associated TCR beta chains were confirmed in vitro to be specific for cytomegalovirus antigens. Compared with the roughly 670-donor mean, donors in an Asian-associated ancestry cluster had fewer N-insertions in productive TCRs, according to a later genetic analysis. Because the 87-base-pair reads could not distinguish some IMGT-functional V segments, including TRBV6-2 and TRBV6-3, those segments were excluded. Cytomegalovirus status was reported to be diagnosed by the classifier with high specificity and sensitivity in both the original and validation cohorts. A further reported finding was that TCR beta sequences accurately predicted the HLA-A and HLA-B alleles for most subjects in the first cohort. Most TCR sequences were seen in very few donors, while some public TCRs were found in many individuals.

What was sequenced was PBMCs. This receptor was taken from a man aged 30 to 39 in good health and CMV-seropositive. This receptor chain uses TRBV9 and TRBJ1-1; TRBD1 aligns with 7 central bases. The CDR3: CASSVATGASASSAEAFF. The base sequence is TGTGCCAGCAGCGTAGCTACAGGGGCATCGGCGTCGTCTGCTGAAGCTTTCTTT.